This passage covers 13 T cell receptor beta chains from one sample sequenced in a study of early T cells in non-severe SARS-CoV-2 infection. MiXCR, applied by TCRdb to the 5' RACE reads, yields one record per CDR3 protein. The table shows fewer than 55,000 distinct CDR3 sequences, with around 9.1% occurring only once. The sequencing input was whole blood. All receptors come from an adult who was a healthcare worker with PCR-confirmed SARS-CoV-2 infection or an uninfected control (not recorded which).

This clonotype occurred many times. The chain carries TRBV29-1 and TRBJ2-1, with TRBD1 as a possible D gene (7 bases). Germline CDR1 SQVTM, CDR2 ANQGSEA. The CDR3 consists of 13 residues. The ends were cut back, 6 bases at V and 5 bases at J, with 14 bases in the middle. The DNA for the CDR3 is TGCAGCGTCGATCAGGGGGGTGACAATGAGCAGTTCTTC. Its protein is CSVDQGGDNEQFF.

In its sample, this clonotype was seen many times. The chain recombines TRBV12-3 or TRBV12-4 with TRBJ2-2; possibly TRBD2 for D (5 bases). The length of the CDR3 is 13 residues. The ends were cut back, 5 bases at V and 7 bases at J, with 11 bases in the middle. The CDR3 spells CASSLTRGGELFF. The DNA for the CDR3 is TGTGCCAGCAGTCTGACCCGGGGCGGGGAGCTGTTTTTT.

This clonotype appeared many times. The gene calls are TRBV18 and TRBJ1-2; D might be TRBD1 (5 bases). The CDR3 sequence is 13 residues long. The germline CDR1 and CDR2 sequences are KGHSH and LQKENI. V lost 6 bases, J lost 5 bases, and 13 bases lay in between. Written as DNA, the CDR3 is TGTGCCAGCTCCGAGGGCAGGGAGTATGGCTACACCTTC. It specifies CASSEGREYGYTF.

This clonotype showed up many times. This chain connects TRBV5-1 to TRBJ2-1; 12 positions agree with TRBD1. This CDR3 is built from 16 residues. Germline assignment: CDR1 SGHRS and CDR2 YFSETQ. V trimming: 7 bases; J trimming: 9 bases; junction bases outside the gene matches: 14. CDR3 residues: CASLPQPGQGAGEQFF. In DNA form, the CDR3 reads TGCGCCAGCCTACCCCAACCGGGACAGGGGGCAGGTGAGCAGTTCTTC.

Written as DNA, the CDR3 is TGCGCCAGCAGCGATTTTACGGCTAGCGGGGGGACCAGAGATGAGCAGTTCTTC. Translated: CASSDFTASGGTRDEQFF. V is TRBV5-1 and J is TRBJ2-1, with 11 nucleotides matching TRBD2. After removal of 4 bases from V and 8 bases from J, the junction contained 17 bases not matched to a gene. The CDR3 consists of 18 residues. Germline loops: CDR1 SGHRS, CDR2 YFSETQ.

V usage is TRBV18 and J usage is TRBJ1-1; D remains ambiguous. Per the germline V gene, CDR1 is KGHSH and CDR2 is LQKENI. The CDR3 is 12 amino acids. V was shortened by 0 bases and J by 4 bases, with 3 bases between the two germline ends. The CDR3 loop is CASSPPATEAFF. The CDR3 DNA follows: TGTGCCAGCTCACCACCGGCCACTGAAGCTTTCTTT.

The CDR3 protein is CASSFSGAEGAFF. The CDR3 DNA is TGTGCCAGCAGCTTTTCAGGGGCGGAGGGAGCTTTCTTT. The V gene is TRBV7-9, the J gene TRBJ1-1, with D possibly being TRBD1 (6 bases). V lost 3 bases to trimming and J lost 10 bases, with 15 bases between them. Per germline, CDR1 SEHNR and CDR2 FQNEAQ (reference sequence). The CDR3 runs 13 residues.

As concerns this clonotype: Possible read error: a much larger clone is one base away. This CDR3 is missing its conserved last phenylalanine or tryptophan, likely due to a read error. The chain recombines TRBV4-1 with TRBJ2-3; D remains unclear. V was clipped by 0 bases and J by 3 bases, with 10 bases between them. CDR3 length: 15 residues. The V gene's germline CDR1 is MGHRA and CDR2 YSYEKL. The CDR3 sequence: CASSQDRFTTDTQYS. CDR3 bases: TGCGCCAGCAGCCAAGACAGGTTTACAACAGATACGCAGTATTCT.

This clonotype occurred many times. The CDR3 protein is CASSPLGTAFNYGYTF. Here the CDR3 DNA reads TGCGCCAGCAGCCCGCTAGGGACAGCGTTCAACTATGGCTACACCTTC. The genes are TRBV4-1 and TRBJ1-2; 7 bases agree with TRBD1. V lost 4 bases, J lost 2 bases, and 10 bases stayed unmatched. This CDR3 has 16 amino acids. Germline V gene lookup returns CDR1 MGHRA and CDR2 YSYEKL.

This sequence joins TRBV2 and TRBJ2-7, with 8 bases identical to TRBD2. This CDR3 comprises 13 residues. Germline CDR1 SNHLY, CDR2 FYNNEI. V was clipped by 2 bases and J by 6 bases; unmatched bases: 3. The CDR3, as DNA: TGTGCCAGCAGTGAAACACGGGGGGGCGAGCAGTACTTC. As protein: CASSETRGGEQYF.

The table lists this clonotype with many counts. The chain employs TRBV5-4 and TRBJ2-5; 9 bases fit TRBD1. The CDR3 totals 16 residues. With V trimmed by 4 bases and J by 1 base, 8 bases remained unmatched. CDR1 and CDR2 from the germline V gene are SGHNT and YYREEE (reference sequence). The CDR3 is CASSSKTGGRQETQYF. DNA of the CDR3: TGTGCCAGCAGCAGCAAGACAGGGGGACGCCAAGAGACCCAGTACTTC.

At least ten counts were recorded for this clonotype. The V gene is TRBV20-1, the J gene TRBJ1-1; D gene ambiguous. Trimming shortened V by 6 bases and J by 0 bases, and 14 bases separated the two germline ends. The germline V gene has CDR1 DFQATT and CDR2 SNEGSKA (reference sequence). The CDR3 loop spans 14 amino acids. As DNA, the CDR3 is TGCAGTGCCTGGAGCCTCGGGGTGAACACTGAAGCTTTCTTT. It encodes CSAWSLGVNTEAFF.

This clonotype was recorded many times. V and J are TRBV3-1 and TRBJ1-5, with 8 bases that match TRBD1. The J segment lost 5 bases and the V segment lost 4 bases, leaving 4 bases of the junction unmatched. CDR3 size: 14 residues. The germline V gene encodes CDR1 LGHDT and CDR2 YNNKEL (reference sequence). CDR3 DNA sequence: TGTGCCAGCAGCCCTGGACAGGGTGATCAGCCCCAGCATTTT. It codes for CASSPGQGDQPQHF.